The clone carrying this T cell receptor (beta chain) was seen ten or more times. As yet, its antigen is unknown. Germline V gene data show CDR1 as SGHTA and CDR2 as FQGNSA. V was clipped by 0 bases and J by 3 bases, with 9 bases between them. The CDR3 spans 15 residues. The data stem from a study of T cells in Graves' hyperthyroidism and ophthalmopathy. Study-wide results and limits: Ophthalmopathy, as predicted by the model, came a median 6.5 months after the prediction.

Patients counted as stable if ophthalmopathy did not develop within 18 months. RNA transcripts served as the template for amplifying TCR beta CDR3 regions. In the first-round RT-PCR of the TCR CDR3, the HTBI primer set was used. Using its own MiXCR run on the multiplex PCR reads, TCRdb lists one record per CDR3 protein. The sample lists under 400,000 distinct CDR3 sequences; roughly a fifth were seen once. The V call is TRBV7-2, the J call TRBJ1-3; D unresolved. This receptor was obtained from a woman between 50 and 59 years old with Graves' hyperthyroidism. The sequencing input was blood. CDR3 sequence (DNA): TGTGCCAGCAGCTTAGCGGGGAATCGTGGAAACACCATATATTTT. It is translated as CASSLAGNRGNTIYF.